Listed below are T cell receptor beta chains from one sample, sequenced in a study of blood T cell repertoires in COVID-19. Assay used: immunoSEQ multiplex PCR; TCRdb lists only in-frame clones, some missing. Here the sample spans roughly 250,000 clones, around 88% being singletons. Sequenced input: peripheral blood. The receptors derive from a man between 25 and 39 years old with acute or convalescent COVID-19. Each CDR3 is given with its conserved first and last residue. The D gene is left open where the match is weak. A clone size is listed for some rows: how often the clone was seen (once, few, many), or a class if it is expanded.

D gene	J gene	V gene	clone size	CDR3 protein	CDR3 DNA
TRBD2	TRBJ2-3	TRBV5-4	.	CASSGSSGGSTDTQYF	TGTGCCAGCAGCGGGTCTAGCGGGGGGAGCACAGATACGCAGTATTTT
.	TRBJ2-1	TRBV7-8	once	CASSLARAALYNEQFF	TGTGCCAGCAGCTTAGCGAGGGCAGCTCTTTACAATGAGCAGTTCTTC
.	TRBJ2-4	TRBV6-1	.	CASSEGSSFTLAKNIQYF	TGTGCCAGCAGTGAGGGCAGTTCCTTCACCCTAGCCAAAAACATTCAGTACTTC
TRBD1	TRBJ1-2	TRBV6-6	.	CASNSGGGGYTF	TGTGCCAGCAATTCAGGGGGAGGTGGCTACACCTTC
TRBD1	TRBJ1-3	TRBV6-5	few	CASNSGGSGNTIYF	TGTGCCAGCAACTCAGGGGGAAGTGGAAACACCATATATTTT
TRBD1	TRBJ1-4	TRBV5-1	.	CASSRDRAGANEKLFF	TGCGCCAGCAGCCGAGACAGGGCTGGGGCTAATGAAAAACTGTTTTTT
TRBD1	TRBJ1-2	TRBV20-1	once	CSAQQGNGYTF	TGCAGTGCTCAACAGGGGAACGGCTACACCTTC
.	TRBJ2-1	TRBV24-1	.	CATSDFGAGLSYNEQFF	TGTGCCACCAGTGATTTTGGTGCGGGGCTCTCCTACAATGAGCAGTTCTTC
TRBD1	TRBJ1-1	TRBV28	once	CASSVYRGKAEAFF	TGTGCCAGCAGCGTGTACAGGGGAAAGGCTGAAGCTTTCTTT
.	TRBJ1-3	TRBV9	.	CASSVEGMNGNTIYF	TGTGCCAGCAGCGTAGAGGGGATGAATGGAAACACCATATATTTT
TRBD1	TRBJ1-5	TRBV19	once	CASSTGTGNQPQHF	TGTGCCAGTAGTACCGGGACAGGGAATCAGCCCCAGCATTTT
TRBD1	TRBJ1-5	TRBV7-9	.	CASSPRTGSSNQPQHF	TGTGCCAGCAGTCCGCGGACAGGGTCTAGCAATCAGCCCCAGCATTTT
.	TRBJ1-4	TRBV19	.	CASFYEKLFF	TGTGCCAGTTTCTATGAAAAACTGTTTTTT
.	TRBJ1-2	TRBV7-9	.	CASSTNPRGGYTF	TGTGCCAGCAGCACTAATCCTAGGGGTGGCTACACCTTC
TRBD2	TRBJ2-1	TRBV6-5	.	CASSKRETYNEQFF	TGTGCCAGCAGTAAGCGGGAGACCTACAATGAGCAGTTCTTC
TRBD1	TRBJ2-1	TRBV27	.	CASSTRDRGNEQFF	TGTGCCAGCAGTACCCGGGACAGGGGCAATGAGCAGTTCTTC
.	TRBJ1-1	TRBV7-2	once	CASSFYRYHTEAFF	TGTGCCAGCAGCTTCTACAGGTATCACACTGAAGCTTTCTTT
TRBD1	TRBJ1-1	TRBV9	.	CASSSRTGGAEAFF	TGTGCCAGCAGCTCACGGACAGGGGGCGCTGAAGCTTTCTTT
TRBD1	TRBJ1-5	TRBV5-1	.	CASSWTGDSNQPQHF	TGCGCCAGCAGCTGGACAGGAGATAGCAATCAGCCCCAGCATTTT
.	TRBJ2-1	TRBV15	.	CATSRDWHEQFF	TGTGCCACCAGCAGAGATTGGCATGAGCAGTTCTTC
.	TRBJ1-6	TRBV25-1	.	CASSDTGINSPLHF	TGTGCCAGCAGTGATACAGGGATCAATTCACCCCTCCACTTT
TRBD1	TRBJ2-1	TRBV24-1	.	CATWDRKENEQFF	TGTGCCACGTGGGACAGAAAGGAAAATGAGCAGTTCTTC
TRBD1	TRBJ2-3	TRBV19	.	CASSRDRGPVRDTQYF	TGTGCCAGTAGTAGGGACAGGGGGCCGGTACGAGATACGCAGTATTTT
.	TRBJ1-2	TRBV28	.	CASSLFRQASGYGYTF	TGTGCCAGCAGTTTATTCCGACAAGCCTCTGGCTATGGCTACACCTTC
TRBD1	TRBJ1-4	TRBV7-9	.	CASSLGRQGAREKLFF	TGTGCCAGCAGCTTAGGAAGACAGGGGGCAAGGGAAAAACTGTTTTTT
.	TRBJ1-4	TRBV18	.	CASSIQQVSEGEKLFF	TGTGCCAGCTCAATCCAACAAGTGAGCGAGGGTGAAAAACTGTTTTTT
TRBD2	TRBJ2-7	TRBV24-1	.	CATSDRSGRGLYEQYF	TGTGCCACCAGTGATCGTAGCGGGAGGGGGCTCTACGAGCAGTACTTC
TRBD2	TRBJ2-3	TRBV28	.	CASTSGGAMGTDTQYF	TGTGCCAGCACGAGCGGGGGGGCGATGGGCACAGATACGCAGTATTTT
.	TRBJ1-6	TRBV15	.	CATSRGKQPNSPLHF	TGTGCCACCAGCAGAGGGAAACAGCCAAATTCACCCCTCCACTTT
TRBD1	TRBJ1-3	TRBV6-5	.	CASRQRGQGNTIYF	TGTGCCAGCAGGCAAAGGGGGCAAGGAAACACCATATATTTT
.	TRBJ2-1	TRBV21-1	.	CASSTPTGYSFTEQFF	TGTGCCAGCAGCACCCCGACAGGGTACTCCTTCACTGAGCAGTTCTTC
TRBD1	TRBJ1-1	TRBV18	.	CASSPLPGQANTEAFF	TGTGCCAGCTCACCCTTACCGGGACAGGCAAACACTGAAGCTTTCTTT
.	TRBJ1-4	TRBV7-9	.	CASSFGVGGEKLFF	TGTGCCAGCAGCTTCGGGGTCGGGGGTGAAAAACTGTTTTTT
TRBD1	TRBJ1-1	TRBV28	once	CASSLGQGRGAEAFF	TGTGCCAGCAGTTTAGGACAGGGGAGGGGGGCTGAAGCTTTCTTT
TRBD2	TRBJ2-7	TRBV5-3	.	CARSFPGTSGGYEQYF	TGTGCCAGAAGCTTCCCGGGGACTAGCGGGGGATACGAGCAGTACTTC
TRBD1	TRBJ2-7	TRBV6-1	.	CASSDNRGYEQYF	TGTGCCAGCAGTGATAACAGGGGTTACGAGCAGTACTTC
.	TRBJ1-5	TRBV30	.	CAWTSQLHQPQHF	TGTGCCTGGACATCTCAACTCCATCAGCCCCAGCATTTT
TRBD1	TRBJ1-6	TRBV19	many	CASSFPGQGGNSPLHF	TGTGCCAGTAGCTTCCCGGGACAGGGTGGGAATTCACCCCTCCACTTT
.	TRBJ2-5	TRBV3-1/TRBV3-2	.	CASSQGVASLLETQYF	TGTGCCAGCAGCCAAGGGGTCGCTAGCCTCTTGGAGACCCAGTACTTC
.	TRBJ2-3	TRBV10-1	once	CASSPRGPDTQYF	TGCGCCAGCAGTCCGCGGGGGCCAGATACGCAGTATTTT
TRBD1	TRBJ2-3	TRBV2	.	CASTRDRGTDTQYF	TGTGCCAGCACCAGGGACAGGGGCACAGATACGCAGTATTTT
TRBD1	TRBJ2-6	TRBV7-8	.	CASSSYRLPGTGKNGANVLTF	TGTGCCAGCAGCTCGTACAGATTGCCCGGGACAGGGAAGAATGGGGCCAACGTCCTGACTTTC
.	TRBJ2-5	TRBV6-2/TRBV6-3	.	CASSLLNQETQYF	TGTGCCAGCAGCCTACTAAACCAAGAGACCCAGTACTTC
TRBD2	TRBJ2-1	TRBV9	.	CASSVADRIRASGAHNEQFF	TGTGCCAGCAGCGTAGCGGACAGGATTCGTGCTAGCGGGGCACACAATGAGCAGTTCTTC
.	TRBJ2-7	TRBV6-2/TRBV6-3	.	CASSYSRGYEQYF	TGTGCCAGCAGTTACTCGAGAGGGTACGAGCAGTACTTC
.	TRBJ1-2	TRBV5-6	.	CASTRGLSNYGYTF	TGTGCCAGCACCCGGGGGTTGTCGAACTATGGCTACACCTTC
.	TRBJ1-2	TRBV30	.	CAWNQGPFFYGYTF	TGTGCCTGGAACCAGGGTCCTTTTTTCTATGGCTACACCTTC
.	TRBJ2-5	TRBV6-5	.	CASIRVFEETQYF	TGTGCCAGCATCAGGGTTTTTGAGGAGACCCAGTACTTC
TRBD1	TRBJ2-2	TRBV28	many	CASSPQGVTNTGELFF	TGTGCCAGCAGCCCCCAGGGGGTGACGAACACCGGGGAGCTGTTTTTT
.	TRBJ2-3	TRBV5-8	.	CASSPGTSSTDTQYF	TGTGCCAGCAGTCCGGGTACGAGTTCCACAGATACGCAGTATTTT
.	TRBJ1-6	TRBV11-2	.	CASSFGGVNNSPLHF	TGTGCCAGCAGCTTTGGGGGGGTGAATAATTCACCCCTCCACTTT
.	TRBJ1-5	TRBV6-5	.	CASSREGRLGQPQHF	TGTGCCAGCAGTCGAGAGGGTCGGTTGGGTCAGCCCCAGCATTTT
TRBD1	TRBJ1-2	TRBV7-8	.	CASSSRGLAKGAFLYGYTF	TGTGCCAGCAGCTCTAGGGGTCTGGCGAAGGGGGCTTTTCTCTATGGCTACACCTTC
.	TRBJ1-6	TRBV3-1/TRBV3-2	.	CASSQDLGGSYNSPLHF	TGTGCCAGCAGCCAAGATCTCGGGGGCTCCTATAATTCACCCCTCCACTTT